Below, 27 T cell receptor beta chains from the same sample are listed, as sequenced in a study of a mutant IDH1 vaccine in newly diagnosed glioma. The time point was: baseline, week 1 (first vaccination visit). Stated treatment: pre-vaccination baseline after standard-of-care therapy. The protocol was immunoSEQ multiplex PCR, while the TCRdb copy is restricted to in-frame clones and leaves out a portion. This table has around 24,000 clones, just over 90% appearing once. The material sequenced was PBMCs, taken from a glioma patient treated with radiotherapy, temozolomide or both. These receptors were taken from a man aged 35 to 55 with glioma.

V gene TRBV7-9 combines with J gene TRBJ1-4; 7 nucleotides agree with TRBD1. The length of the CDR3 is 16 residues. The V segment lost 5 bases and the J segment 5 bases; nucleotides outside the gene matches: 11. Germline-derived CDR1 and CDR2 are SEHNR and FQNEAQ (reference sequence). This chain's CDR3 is CASSGGVDRRNEKLFF. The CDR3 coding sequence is TGTGCCAGCAGCGGAGGGGTGGACAGGAGGAATGAAAAACTGTTTTTT.

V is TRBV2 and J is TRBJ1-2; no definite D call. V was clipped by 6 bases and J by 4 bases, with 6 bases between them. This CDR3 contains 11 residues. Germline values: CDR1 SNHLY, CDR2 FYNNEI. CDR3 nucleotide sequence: TGTGCCAGCAGAGACATCTATGGCTACACCTTC. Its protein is CASRDIYGYTF. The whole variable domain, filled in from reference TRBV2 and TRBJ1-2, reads EPEVTQTPSHQVTQMGQEVILRCVPISNHLYFYWYRQILGQKVEFLVSFYNNEISEKSEIFDDQFSVERPDGSNFTLKIRSTKLEDSAMYFCASRDIYGYTFGSGTRLTVV.

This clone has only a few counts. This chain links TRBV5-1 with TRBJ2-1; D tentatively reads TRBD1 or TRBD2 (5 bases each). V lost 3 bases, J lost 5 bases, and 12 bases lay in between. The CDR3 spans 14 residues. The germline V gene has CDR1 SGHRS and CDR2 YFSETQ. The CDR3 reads CASSYSRDHNEQFF. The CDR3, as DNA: TGCGCCAGCAGCTATTCCAGGGACCACAATGAGCAGTTCTTC.

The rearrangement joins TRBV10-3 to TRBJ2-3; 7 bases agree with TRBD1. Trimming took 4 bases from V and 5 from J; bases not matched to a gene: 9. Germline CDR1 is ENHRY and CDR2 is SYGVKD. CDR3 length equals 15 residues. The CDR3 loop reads CAISGGETGRDTQYF. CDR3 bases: TGTGCCATCAGTGGAGGGGAGACAGGGCGAGATACGCAGTATTTT.

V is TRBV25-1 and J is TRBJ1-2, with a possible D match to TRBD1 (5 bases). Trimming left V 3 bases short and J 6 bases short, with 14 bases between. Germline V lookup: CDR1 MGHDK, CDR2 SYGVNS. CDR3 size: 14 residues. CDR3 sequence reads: CASSEVGRVDGYTF. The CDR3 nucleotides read TGTGCCAGCAGTGAGGTTGGCAGGGTGGATGGCTACACCTTC.

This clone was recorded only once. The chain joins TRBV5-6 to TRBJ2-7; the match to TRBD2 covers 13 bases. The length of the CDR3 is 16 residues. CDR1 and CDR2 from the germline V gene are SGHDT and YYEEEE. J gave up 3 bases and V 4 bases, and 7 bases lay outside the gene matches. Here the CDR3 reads CASSGLGLAGLYEQYF. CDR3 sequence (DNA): TGTGCCAGCAGCGGCTTGGGACTAGCGGGGCTCTACGAGCAGTACTTC. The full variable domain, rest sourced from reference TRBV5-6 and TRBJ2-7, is DAGVTQSPTHLIKTRGQQVTLRCSPKSGHDTVSWYQQALGQGPQFIFQYYEEEERQRGNFPDRFSGHQFPNYSSELNVNALLLGDSALYLCASSGLGLAGLYEQYFGPGTRLTVT.

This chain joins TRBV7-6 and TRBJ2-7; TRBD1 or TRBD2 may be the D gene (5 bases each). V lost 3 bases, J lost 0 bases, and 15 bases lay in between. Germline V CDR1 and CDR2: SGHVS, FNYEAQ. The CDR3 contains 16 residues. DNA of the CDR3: TGTGCCAGCAGCTTGGAAGGGGACCTCCTCTCCTACGAGCAGTACTTC. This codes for CASSLEGDLLSYEQYF.

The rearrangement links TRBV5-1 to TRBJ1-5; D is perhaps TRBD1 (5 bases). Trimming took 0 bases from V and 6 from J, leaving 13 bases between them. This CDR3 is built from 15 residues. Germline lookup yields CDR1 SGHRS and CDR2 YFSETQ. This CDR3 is CASSLGGQRGQPQHF. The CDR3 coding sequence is TGCGCCAGCAGCTTGGGGGGCCAAAGGGGTCAGCCCCAGCATTTT.

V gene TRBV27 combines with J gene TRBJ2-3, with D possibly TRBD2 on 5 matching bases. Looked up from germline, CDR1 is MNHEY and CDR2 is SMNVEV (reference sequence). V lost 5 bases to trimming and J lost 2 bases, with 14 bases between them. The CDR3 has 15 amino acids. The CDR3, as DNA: TGTGCCAGCAGTATTCAGCGGCAGACCACAGATACGCAGTATTTT. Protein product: CASSIQRQTTDTQYF.

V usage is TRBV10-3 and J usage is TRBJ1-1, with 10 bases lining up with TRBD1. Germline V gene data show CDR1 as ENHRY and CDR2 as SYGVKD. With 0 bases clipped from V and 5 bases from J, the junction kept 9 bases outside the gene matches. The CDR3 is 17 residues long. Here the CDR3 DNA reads TGTGCCATCAGTGAGTCGGGACAGGGGAACAGAGGGACTGAAGCTTTCTTT. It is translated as CAISESGQGNRGTEAFF.

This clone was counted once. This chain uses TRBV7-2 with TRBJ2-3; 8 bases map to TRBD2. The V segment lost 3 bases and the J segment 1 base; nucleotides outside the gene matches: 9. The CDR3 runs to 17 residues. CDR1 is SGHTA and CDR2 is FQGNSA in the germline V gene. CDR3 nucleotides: TGTGCCAGCAGCTTGAGGGCGGCGGGGGGACGCACAGATACGCAGTATTTT. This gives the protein CASSLRAAGGRTDTQYF.

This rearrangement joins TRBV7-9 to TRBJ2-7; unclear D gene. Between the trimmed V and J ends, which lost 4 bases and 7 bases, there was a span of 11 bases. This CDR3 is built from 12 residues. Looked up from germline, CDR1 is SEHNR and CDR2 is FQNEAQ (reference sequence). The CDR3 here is CASSSLAVEQYF. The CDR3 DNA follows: TGTGCCAGCAGCTCCCTTGCGGTGGAGCAGTACTTC.

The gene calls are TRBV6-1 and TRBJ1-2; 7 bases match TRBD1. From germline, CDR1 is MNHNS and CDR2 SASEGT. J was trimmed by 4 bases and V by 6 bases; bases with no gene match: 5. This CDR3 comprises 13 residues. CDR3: CASRDWTGYGYTF. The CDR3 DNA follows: TGTGCCAGCAGAGATTGGACAGGCTATGGCTACACCTTC.

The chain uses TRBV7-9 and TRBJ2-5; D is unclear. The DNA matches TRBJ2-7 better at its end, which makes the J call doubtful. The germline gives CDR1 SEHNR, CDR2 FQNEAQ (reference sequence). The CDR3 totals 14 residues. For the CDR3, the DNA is TGTGCCAGCAGTCCCTCCCCTAACTCCTACGAGCAGTACTTC. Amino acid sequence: CASSPSPNSYEQYF.

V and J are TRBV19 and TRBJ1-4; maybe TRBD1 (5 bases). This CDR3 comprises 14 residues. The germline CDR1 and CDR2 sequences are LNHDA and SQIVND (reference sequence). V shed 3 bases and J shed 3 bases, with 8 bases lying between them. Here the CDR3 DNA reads TGTGCCAGTAGTATCGGGGGAGCTAATGAAAAACTGTTTTTT. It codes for CASSIGGANEKLFF.

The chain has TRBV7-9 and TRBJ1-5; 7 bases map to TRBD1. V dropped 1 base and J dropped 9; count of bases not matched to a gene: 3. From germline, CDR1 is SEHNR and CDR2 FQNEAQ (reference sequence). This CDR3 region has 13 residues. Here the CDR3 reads CASSLEGAPPQHF. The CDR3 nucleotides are TGTGCCAGCAGCTTAGAGGGGGCCCCGCCCCAGCATTTT.

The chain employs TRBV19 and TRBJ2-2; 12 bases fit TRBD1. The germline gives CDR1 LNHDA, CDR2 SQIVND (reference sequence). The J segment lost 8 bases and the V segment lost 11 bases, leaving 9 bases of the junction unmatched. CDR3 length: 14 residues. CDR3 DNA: TGTGCCGGATCCGGGACAGGGGGCATGGGGGAGCTGTTTTTT. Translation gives CAGSGTGGMGELFF.

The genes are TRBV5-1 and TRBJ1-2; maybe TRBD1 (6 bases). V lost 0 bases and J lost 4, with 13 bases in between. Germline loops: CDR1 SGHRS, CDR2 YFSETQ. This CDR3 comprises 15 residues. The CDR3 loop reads CASSLEGVRGYGYTF. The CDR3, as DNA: TGCGCCAGCAGCTTGGAGGGGGTCCGAGGCTATGGCTACACCTTC.

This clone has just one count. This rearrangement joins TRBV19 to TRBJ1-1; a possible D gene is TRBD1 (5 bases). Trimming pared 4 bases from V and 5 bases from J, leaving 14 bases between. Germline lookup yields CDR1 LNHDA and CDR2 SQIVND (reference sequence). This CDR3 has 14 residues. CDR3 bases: TGTGCCAGTAGTAAGACAGAGAGGTTAACTGAAGCTTTCTTT. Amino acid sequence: CASSKTERLTEAFF.

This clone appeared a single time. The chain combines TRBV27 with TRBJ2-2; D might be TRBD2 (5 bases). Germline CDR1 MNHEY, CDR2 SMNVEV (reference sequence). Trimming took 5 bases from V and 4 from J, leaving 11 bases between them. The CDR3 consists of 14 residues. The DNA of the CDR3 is TGTGCCAGCAGTCCGGACTCACGCACCGGGGAGCTGTTTTTT. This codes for CASSPDSRTGELFF.

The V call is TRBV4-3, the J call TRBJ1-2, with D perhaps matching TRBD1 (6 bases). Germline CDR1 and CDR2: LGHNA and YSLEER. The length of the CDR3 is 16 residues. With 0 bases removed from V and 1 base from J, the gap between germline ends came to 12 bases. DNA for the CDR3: TGCGCCAGCAGCCAAGATTACCAGGGGAATAACTATGGCTACACCTTC. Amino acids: CASSQDYQGNNYGYTF.

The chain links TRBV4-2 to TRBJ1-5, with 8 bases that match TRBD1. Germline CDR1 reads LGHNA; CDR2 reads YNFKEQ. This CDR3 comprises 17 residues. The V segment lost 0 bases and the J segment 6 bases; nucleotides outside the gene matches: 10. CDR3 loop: CASSQDLRDRFFQPQHF. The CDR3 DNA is TGTGCCAGCAGCCAAGACCTACGGGACAGGTTCTTTCAGCCCCAGCATTTT.

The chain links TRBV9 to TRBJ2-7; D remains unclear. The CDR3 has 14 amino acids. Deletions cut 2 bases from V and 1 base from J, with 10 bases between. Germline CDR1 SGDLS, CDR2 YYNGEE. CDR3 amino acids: CASSVEMGSYEQYF. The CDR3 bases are TGTGCCAGCAGCGTGGAGATGGGTTCCTACGAGCAGTACTTC.

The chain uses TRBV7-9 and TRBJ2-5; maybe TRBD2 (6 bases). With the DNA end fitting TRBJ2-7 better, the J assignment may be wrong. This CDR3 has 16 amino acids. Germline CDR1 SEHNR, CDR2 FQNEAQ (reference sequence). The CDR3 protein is CASSPDRLVISPEQYF. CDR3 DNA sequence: TGTGCCAGCAGCCCAGACCGACTAGTAATATCGCCCGAGCAGTACTTC.

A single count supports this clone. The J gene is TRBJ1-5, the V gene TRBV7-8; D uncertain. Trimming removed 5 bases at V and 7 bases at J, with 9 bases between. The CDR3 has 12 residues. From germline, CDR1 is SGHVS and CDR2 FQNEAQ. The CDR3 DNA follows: TGTGCCAGCAGCCCCCGTGGGCAGCCCCAGCATTTT. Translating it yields CASSPRGQPQHF.

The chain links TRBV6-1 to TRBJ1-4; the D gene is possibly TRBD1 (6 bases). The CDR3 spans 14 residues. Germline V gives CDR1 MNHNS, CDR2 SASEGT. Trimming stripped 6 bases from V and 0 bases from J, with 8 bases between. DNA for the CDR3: TGTGCCAGCAGGACAGGCGCAACTAATGAAAAACTGTTTTTT. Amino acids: CASRTGATNEKLFF.

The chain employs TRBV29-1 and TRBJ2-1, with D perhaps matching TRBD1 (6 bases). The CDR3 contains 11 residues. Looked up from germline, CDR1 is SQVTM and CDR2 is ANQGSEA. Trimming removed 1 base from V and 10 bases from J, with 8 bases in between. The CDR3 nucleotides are TGCAGCGTTGAAGTACAGGGCGAGCAGTTCTTC. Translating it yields CSVEVQGEQFF.